One and the same sample provided the 9 T cell receptor beta chains below, sequenced in a study of blood T cell repertoires in COVID-19. Some clones are missing from TCRdb's copy, which holds only in-frame ones; the method was immunoSEQ multiplex PCR. The profile shows some 78,000 clones, roughly 89% of them singletons. Specimen: peripheral blood. All receptors derive from a man aged 45-65 years with acute or convalescent COVID-19.

The chain carries TRBV28 and TRBJ1-4, with D tentatively TRBD1 (5 bases). Germline-derived CDR1 and CDR2 are MDHEN and SYDVKM. The CDR3 has 13 residues. V lost 4 bases and J lost 7, with 10 bases in between. Here the CDR3 reads CASSSRVVEKLFF. The CDR3 nucleotides are TGTGCCAGCAGTTCCAGGGTTGTTGAAAAACTGTTTTTT. Drawing the rest from reference TRBV28 and TRBJ1-4, the complete variable domain is DVKVTQSSRYLVKRTGEKVFLECVQDMDHENMFWYRQDPGLGLRLIYFSYDVKMKEKGDIPEGYSVSREKKERFSLILESASTNQTSMYLCASSSRVVEKLFFGSGTQLSVL.

The V gene is TRBV13, the J gene TRBJ1-3; 11 bases match TRBD1. CDR3 length: 16 residues. J gave up 8 bases and V 1 base, and 7 bases lay outside the gene matches. Looked up from germline, CDR1 is PRHDT and CDR2 is FYEKMQ (reference sequence). CDR3 sequence: CASSLVRTGGTDTIYF. CDR3 DNA: TGTGCCAGCAGCTTAGTACGGACAGGGGGCACGGACACCATATATTTT. Using reference TRBV13 and TRBJ1-3 for the parts outside the CDR3, the full variable domain is AAGVIQSPRHLIKEKRETATLKCYPIPRHDTVYWYQQGPGQDPQFLISFYEKMQSDKGSIPDRFSAQQFSDYHSELNMSSLELGDSALYFCASSLVRTGGTDTIYFGEGSWLTVV.

This chain joins TRBV12-3 or TRBV12-4 and TRBJ2-3; the D is unclear. V shed 3 bases and J shed 3 bases, with 4 bases lying between them. This CDR3 comprises 12 residues. DNA for the CDR3: TGTGCCAGCAGTTTCTCGACAGATACGCAGTATTTT. Its translation: CASSFSTDTQYF.

This clone was counted a single time. One junction end disagrees with the germline gene, perhaps due to a read error. The V and J genes are TRBV6-5 and TRBJ1-1, with D possibly TRBD1 on 6 matching bases. The germline gives CDR1 MNHEY, CDR2 SVGAGI. The CDR3 length is 15 residues. Here the CDR3 DNA reads TGTGCCAGCACTTACTCAAAGGGGGGGATGACTGAAGCTTTCTTT. Amino acid sequence: CASTYSKGGMTEAFF.

The V gene is TRBV5-1, the J gene TRBJ2-7; 9 bases are shared with TRBD2. Germline CDR1 SGHRS, CDR2 YFSETQ. Unmatched junction bases numbered 4, after V lost 0 bases and J lost 6 bases. This CDR3 has 14 residues. As DNA, the CDR3 is TGCGCCAGCAGCTTGGCCGCGGGGGGGTCCGAGCAGTACTTC. Residues: CASSLAAGGSEQYF.

In its sample, this clone was seen many times. Written as DNA, the CDR3 is TGTGCCAGTAGTTTGACCGGGACAGTGAGCAATCAGCCCCAGCATTTT. This sequence encodes CASSLTGTVSNQPQHF. The genes are TRBV19 and TRBJ1-5; 7 positions agree with TRBD1. Germline-derived CDR1 and CDR2 are LNHDA and SQIVND (reference sequence). V lost 5 bases and J lost 1; bases outside the gene matches: 8. There are 16 residues in the CDR3.

J is TRBJ2-7 and V is TRBV19, with 8 bases aligning to TRBD1. Germline values: CDR1 LNHDA, CDR2 SQIVND (reference sequence). The CDR3 contains 14 residues. CDR3 residues: CASSRTGTFHEQYF. Written as DNA, the CDR3 is TGTGCTTCTTCCCGGACAGGGACCTTTCACGAGCAGTACTTC.

In its sample, this clone was seen a few times. This chain uses TRBV5-1 with TRBJ2-5; D remains ambiguous. This CDR3 is built from 14 residues. Germline CDR1 and CDR2: SGHRS and YFSETQ. V was pared by 0 bases and J by 2 bases, with 8 bases between. CDR3 DNA sequence: TGCGCCAGCAGCTTGGCACTGTCGCAAGAGACCCAGTACTTC. Amino acids: CASSLALSQETQYF.

The gene calls are TRBV14 and TRBJ1-1; D gene unclear. Germline-derived CDR1 and CDR2 are SGHDN and FVKESK. The CDR3 runs to 12 residues. Trimming shortened V by 4 bases and J by 5 bases, and 8 bases separated the two germline ends. CDR3 coding DNA: TGTGCCAGCAGCCCTCTCAGGACTGAAGCTTTCTTT. Protein: CASSPLRTEAFF.